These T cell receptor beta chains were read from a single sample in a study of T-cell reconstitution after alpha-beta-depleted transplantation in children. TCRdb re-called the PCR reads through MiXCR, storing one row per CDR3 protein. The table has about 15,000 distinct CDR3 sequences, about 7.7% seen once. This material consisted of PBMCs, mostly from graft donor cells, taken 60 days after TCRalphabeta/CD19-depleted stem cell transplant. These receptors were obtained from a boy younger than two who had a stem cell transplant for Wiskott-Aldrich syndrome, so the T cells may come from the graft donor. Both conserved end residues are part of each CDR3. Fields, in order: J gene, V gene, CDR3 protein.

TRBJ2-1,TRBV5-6,CASSLRQGYNYYYNEQFF
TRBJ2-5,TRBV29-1,CSVPGQGGFQETQYF
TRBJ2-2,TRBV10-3,CAISVPGELFF
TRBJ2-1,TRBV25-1,CASTGLLYNEQFF
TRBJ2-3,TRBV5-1,CASSLSGTSGRTNTDTQYF
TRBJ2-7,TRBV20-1,CSASRTARSYEQYF
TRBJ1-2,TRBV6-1,CASSEGQNYGYTF
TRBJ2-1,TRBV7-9,CASSLVLQQFF
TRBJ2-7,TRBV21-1,CASSPNGVGTYEQYF
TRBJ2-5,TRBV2,CASSERQYQETQYF
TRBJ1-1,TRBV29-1,CSALGRLNTEAFF
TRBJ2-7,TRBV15,CATSRAEVDEQYF
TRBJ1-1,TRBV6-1,CASSAIGGVNTEAFF
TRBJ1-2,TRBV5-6,CASSLVGRRVGYTF
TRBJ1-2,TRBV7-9,CASSRGSLRGYTF
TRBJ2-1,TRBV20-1,CSATKSSTSLFYNEQFF
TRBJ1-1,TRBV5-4,CATSLQGIPASTEAFF
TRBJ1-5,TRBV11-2,CASSTGGYQPQHF
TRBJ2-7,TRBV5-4,CASSRGVYSGSYEQYF
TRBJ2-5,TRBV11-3,CASSLSHSQETQYF
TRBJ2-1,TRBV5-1,CASSRTYNEQFF
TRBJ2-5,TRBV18,CASSPVGLGILQETQYF
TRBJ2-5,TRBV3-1,CASSQGLVRETQYF
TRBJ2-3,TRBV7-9,CASSYGTSEDTQYF
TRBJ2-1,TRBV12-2,CASRGGTGDMGQFF
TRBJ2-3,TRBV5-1,CASSPSGSTDTQYF
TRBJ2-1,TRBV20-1,CSAREKLAGSYNEQFF
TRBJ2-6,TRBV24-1,CATSEGPLLSGANVLTF
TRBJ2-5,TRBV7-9,CASSPNRDSRQETQYF
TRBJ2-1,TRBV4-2,CASSHQRSSGGGGEQFF
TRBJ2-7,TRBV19,CASPLLAGGPLYSYEQYF
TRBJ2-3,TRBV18,CASSPGTRSDTQYF
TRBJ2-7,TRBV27,CASSLSRLLAGNGQYF
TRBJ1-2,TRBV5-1,CASSARDRHGYTF
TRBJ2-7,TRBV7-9,CASRGRLSYEQYF
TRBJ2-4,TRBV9,CASSPGVAKNIQYF
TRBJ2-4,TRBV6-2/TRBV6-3,CASIEDRAKNIQYF
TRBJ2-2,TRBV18,CASSLQGTGELFF
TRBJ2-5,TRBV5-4,CASSLDVTSGRETQYF
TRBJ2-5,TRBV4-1,CASSPTPASSQETQYF